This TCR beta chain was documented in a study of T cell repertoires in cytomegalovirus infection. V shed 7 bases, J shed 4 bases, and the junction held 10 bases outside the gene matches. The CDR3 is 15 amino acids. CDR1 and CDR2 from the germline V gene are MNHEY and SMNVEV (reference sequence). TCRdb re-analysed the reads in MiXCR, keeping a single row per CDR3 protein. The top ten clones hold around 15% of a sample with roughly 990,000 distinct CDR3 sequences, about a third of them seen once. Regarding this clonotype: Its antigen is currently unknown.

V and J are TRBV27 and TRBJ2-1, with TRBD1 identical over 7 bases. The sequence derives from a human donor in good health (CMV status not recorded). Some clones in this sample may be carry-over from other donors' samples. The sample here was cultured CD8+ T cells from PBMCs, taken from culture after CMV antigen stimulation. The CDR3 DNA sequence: TGTGCCAGCACTCCAGCCGGGACAGAATACAATGAGCAGTTCTTC. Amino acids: CASTPAGTEYNEQFF.